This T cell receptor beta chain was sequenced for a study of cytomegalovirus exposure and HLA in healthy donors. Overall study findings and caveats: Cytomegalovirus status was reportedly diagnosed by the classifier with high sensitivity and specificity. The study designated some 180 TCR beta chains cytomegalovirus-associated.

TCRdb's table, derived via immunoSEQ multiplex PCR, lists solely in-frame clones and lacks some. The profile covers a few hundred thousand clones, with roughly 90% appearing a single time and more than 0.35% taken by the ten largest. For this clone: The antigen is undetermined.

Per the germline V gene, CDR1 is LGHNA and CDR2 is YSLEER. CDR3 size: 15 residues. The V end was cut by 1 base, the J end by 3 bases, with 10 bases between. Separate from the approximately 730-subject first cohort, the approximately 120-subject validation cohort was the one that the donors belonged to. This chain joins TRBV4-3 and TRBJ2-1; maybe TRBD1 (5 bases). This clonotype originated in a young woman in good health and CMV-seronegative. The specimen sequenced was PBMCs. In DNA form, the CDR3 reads TGCGCCAGCAGCCAAGTGTCAGGGTTCTACAATGAGCAGTTCTTC. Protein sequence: CASSQVSGFYNEQFF.